The 26 T cell receptor beta chains in this list originate from one sample, sequenced in a study of glioma-infiltrating T cells after dendritic cell vaccination. Sequencing used immunoSEQ multiplex PCR; TCRdb keeps in-frame clones, though not all of them. The sample lists 80,000 to 100,000 clones; about 80% were seen once. Sequenced material: blood, taken before dendritic cell vaccination. All receptors come from a human donor with glioblastoma.

This CDR3 reads CASSSRGLGTEAFF. CDR3 bases: TGTGCCAGCAGCTCCCGAGGGTTGGGCACTGAAGCTTTCTTT. The V and J genes are TRBV7-9 and TRBJ1-1; D call uncertain. Trimming removed 4 bases at V and 4 bases at J, with 13 bases between. Looked up from germline, CDR1 is SEHNR and CDR2 is FQNEAQ (reference sequence). The CDR3 loop spans 14 amino acids.

As regards this clone: Other nucleotide sequences in the sample specify the same CDR3. The chain links TRBV2 to TRBJ2-7, with TRBD2 matching 7 bases. CDR1 is SNHLY, CDR2 FYNNEI, per germline. This CDR3 has 15 amino acids. V shed 4 bases, J shed 5 bases, and the junction held 11 bases outside the gene matches. The CDR3 DNA reads as TGTGCCAGCAGTGGGGGTGGCGGGAGAAGTAACGAGCAGTACTTC. Amino acids: CASSGGGGRSNEQYF.

This clone came up a few times. The chain joins TRBV5-4 to TRBJ2-3, with a tentative D call TRBD2 (7 bases). V was cut by 0 bases and J by 2 bases, with 13 bases left in between. This CDR3 is built from 16 residues. Germline loops: CDR1 SGHNT, CDR2 YYREEE (reference sequence). The CDR3 sequence: CASSLVRGAYTDTQYF. The DNA of the CDR3 is TGTGCCAGCAGCTTGGTACGGGGGGCCTACACAGATACGCAGTATTTT. The full variable domain, completed using reference TRBV5-4 and TRBJ2-3, is ETGVTQSPTHLIKTRGQQVTLRCSSQSGHNTVSWYQQALGQGPQFIFQYYREEENGRGNFPPRFSGLQFPNYSSELNVNALELDDSALYLCASSLVRGAYTDTQYFGPGTRLTVL.

V usage is TRBV5-1 and J usage is TRBJ2-2; perhaps TRBD2 as D (7 bases). Germline V gene data show CDR1 as SGHRS and CDR2 as YFSETQ. CDR3 size: 16 residues. Trimming shortened V by 0 bases and J by 0 bases, and 9 bases separated the two germline ends. CDR3 protein: CASSLVGGPNTGELFF. For the CDR3, the DNA is TGCGCCAGCAGCTTGGTGGGGGGGCCGAACACCGGGGAGCTGTTTTTT.

The genes are TRBV19 and TRBJ2-5, with D possibly being TRBD2 (5 bases). The germline V gene encodes CDR1 LNHDA and CDR2 SQIVND (reference sequence). The CDR3 runs to 13 residues. V lost 3 bases and J lost 4, with 9 bases in between. The CDR3 nucleotides are TGTGCCAGTAGTATTGACTACAGAGAGACCCAGTACTTC. The encoded protein is CASSIDYRETQYF.

There are a few counts of this clone. The genes are TRBV6-5 and TRBJ1-1; D might be TRBD1 (6 bases). Trimming cost V 2 bases and J 4 bases, with 14 bases left between them. The CDR3 runs 15 residues. Germline V gene data show CDR1 as MNHEY and CDR2 as SVGAGI. CDR3 coding DNA: TGTGCCAGCAGTTACCCCCCAGGGGACGGCACTGAAGCTTTCTTT. Its protein product is CASSYPPGDGTEAFF.

The chain is built from TRBV30 and TRBJ1-6; D not certain. The CDR3 consists of 14 residues. V lost 3 bases, J lost 10 bases, and 16 bases lay in between. CDR1 is GTSNPN and CDR2 is SVGIG in the germline V gene (reference sequence). CDR3 protein: CAWSTPKNFSPLHF. The CDR3 nucleotides read TGTGCCTGGAGCACACCCAAAAATTTCTCACCCCTCCACTTT.

This clone was detected only a few times. This CDR3 is CATSDMSYEQYF. In DNA form, the CDR3 reads TGTGCCACTTCGGACATGTCCTACGAGCAGTACTTC. The chain carries TRBV19 and TRBJ2-7; perhaps TRBD1 as D (5 bases). CDR1 and CDR2 from the germline V gene are LNHDA and SQIVND (reference sequence). The CDR3 runs to 12 residues. V was clipped by 10 bases and J by 1 base, with 11 bases between them.

The J gene is TRBJ1-1, the V gene TRBV18; TRBD1 matches 7 bases. CDR1 and CDR2 from the germline V gene are KGHSH and LQKENI. The V segment lost 1 base and the J segment 4 bases; nucleotides outside the gene matches: 3. This CDR3 region has 14 residues. The CDR3 DNA sequence: TGTGCCAGCTCACCACAGGGGGCGGGCACTGAAGCTTTCTTT. Protein sequence: CASSPQGAGTEAFF. The whole variable domain, remainder taken from reference TRBV18 and TRBJ1-1, is NAGVMQNPRHLVRRRGQEARLRCSPMKGHSHVYWYRQLPEEGLKFMVYLQKENIIDESGMPKERFSAEFPKEGPSILRIQQVVRGDSAAYFCASSPQGAGTEAFFGQGTRLTVV.

The genes are TRBV28 and TRBJ1-4; the D gene is possibly TRBD1 (6 bases). Germline V lookup: CDR1 MDHEN, CDR2 SYDVKM. Trimming removed 2 bases at V and 6 bases at J, with 19 bases between. The CDR3 covers 17 residues. CDR3 protein: CASSLQQGIAIYEKLFF. CDR3 nucleotide sequence: TGTGCCAGCAGTTTACAACAGGGCATAGCGATCTATGAAAAACTGTTTTTT.

This chain joins TRBV10-3 and TRBJ1-3; D not certain. V lost 0 bases, J lost 0 bases, and 9 bases lay in between. Germline CDR1 and CDR2: ENHRY and SYGVKD. This CDR3 is 16 amino acids long. The CDR3 here is CAISESTPGSGNTIYF. The CDR3 bases are TGTGCCATCAGTGAGTCGACACCAGGCTCTGGAAACACCATATATTTT.

This clone was picked up one time. The chain combines TRBV29-1 with TRBJ1-1; D might be TRBD1 (6 bases). Germline V lookup: CDR1 SQVTM, CDR2 ANQGSEA. The CDR3 has 13 amino acids. V was shortened by 7 bases and J by 0 bases, with 12 bases between the two germline ends. The CDR3 region is CSAWTVMNTEAFF. The DNA of the CDR3 is TGCAGCGCGTGGACAGTTATGAACACTGAAGCTTTCTTT.

A single count supports this clone. This rearrangement joins TRBV9 to TRBJ1-6; 9 bases align to TRBD1. The CDR3 runs to 16 residues. CDR1 and CDR2 (germline): SGDLS, YYNGEE. The trim removed 4 bases at V and 0 bases at J, leaving 2 bases unmatched. The DNA for the CDR3 is TGTGCCAGCAGCCCGACAGGGGGCTCCTATAATTCACCCCTCCACTTT. This gives the protein CASSPTGGSYNSPLHF.

The V gene is TRBV28, the J gene TRBJ1-1; 8 bases agree with TRBD1. This CDR3 has 14 residues. Germline V gene sequence: CDR1 MDHEN, CDR2 SYDVKM. With 1 base clipped from V and 6 bases from J, the junction kept 4 bases outside the gene matches. CDR3 protein: CASSLSDRAPEAFF. DNA of the CDR3: TGTGCCAGCAGTTTATCGGACAGGGCTCCTGAAGCTTTCTTT. Filled out from reference TRBV28 and TRBJ1-1, the complete variable domain reads DVKVTQSSRYLVKRTGEKVFLECVQDMDHENMFWYRQDPGLGLRLIYFSYDVKMKEKGDIPEGYSVSREKKERFSLILESASTNQTSMYLCASSLSDRAPEAFFGQGTRLTVV.

This chain joins TRBV19 and TRBJ2-2; D may be TRBD1 (5 bases). V was cut by 8 bases and J by 5 bases, with 15 bases left in between. Germline V gene lookup returns CDR1 LNHDA and CDR2 SQIVND (reference sequence). This CDR3 spans 14 amino acids. CDR3 coding DNA: TGTGCCAGTCGACTGTGGCAGGGTACCGGGGAGCTGTTTTTT. Amino acid sequence: CASRLWQGTGELFF. The whole variable domain, filled in from reference TRBV19 and TRBJ2-2, reads DGGITQSPKYLFRKEGQNVTLSCEQNLNHDAMYWYRQDPGQGLRLIYYSQIVNDFQKGDIAEGYSVSREKKESFPLTVTSAQKNPTAFYLCASRLWQGTGELFFGEGSRLTVL.

The rearrangement uses TRBV7-3 and TRBJ2-1; 9 nucleotides align to TRBD2. V dropped 2 bases and J dropped 4; count of bases not matched to a gene: 3. The germline V gene encodes CDR1 SGHTA and CDR2 FQGTGA. The CDR3 consists of 15 residues. The DNA of the CDR3 is TGTGCCAGCAGCTTAGACAGCGGGGGGTACAATGAGCAGTTCTTC. Its translation is CASSLDSGGYNEQFF.

This sequence joins TRBV6-5 and TRBJ1-2; TRBD1 is a possible D gene (6 bases). The CDR3 is 12 residues long. Germline CDR1 MNHEY, CDR2 SVGAGI. V was pared by 6 bases and J by 8 bases, with 13 bases between. The CDR3 loop reads CASRTGTGGYTF. In DNA, the CDR3 is TGTGCCAGCAGGACAGGTACTGGCGGCTACACCTTC.

V and J are TRBV7-9 and TRBJ1-2; D possibly corresponds to TRBD1 (6 bases). Trimming removed 4 bases from V and 7 bases from J, with 16 bases in between. CDR3 size: 14 residues. CDR1 is SEHNR, CDR2 FQNEAQ, per germline (reference sequence). DNA of the CDR3: TGTGCCAGCAGCTCCGGGACAATAACGGTTGGCTACACCTTC. This gives the protein CASSSGTITVGYTF.

The genes are TRBV2 and TRBJ1-3, with TRBD1 matching over 7 bases. Germline lookup yields CDR1 SNHLY and CDR2 FYNNEI. The trim removed 7 bases at V and 8 bases at J, leaving 17 bases unmatched. The CDR3 sequence is 16 residues long. This CDR3 is CASTETRQGEGDTIYF. The CDR3 bases are TGTGCCAGCACCGAGACCCGACAGGGCGAAGGGGACACCATATATTTT. The full variable domain, its missing parts supplied by reference TRBV2 and TRBJ1-3, is EPEVTQTPSHQVTQMGQEVILRCVPISNHLYFYWYRQILGQKVEFLVSFYNNEISEKSEIFDDQFSVERPDGSNFTLKIRSTKLEDSAMYFCASTETRQGEGDTIYFGEGSWLTVV.

The chain joins TRBV28 to TRBJ1-5; D remains unclear. From germline, CDR1 is MDHEN and CDR2 SYDVKM. Trimming took off 7 bases at V and 3 bases at J, with 16 bases between the two ends. The length of the CDR3 is 15 residues. The chain's CDR3 is CASTLVRRNNQPQHF. In nucleotides, the CDR3 is TGTGCCAGCACCCTAGTCCGGAGAAACAATCAGCCCCAGCATTTT.

V and J are TRBV6-1 and TRBJ1-1; no definite D call. CDR1 and CDR2 from the germline V gene are MNHNS and SASEGT. Trimming stripped 2 bases from V and 0 bases from J, with 13 bases between. The CDR3 is 16 amino acids. The CDR3 loop reads CASSEYGRGVNTEAFF. As DNA, the CDR3 is TGTGCCAGCAGTGAATATGGACGGGGAGTGAACACTGAAGCTTTCTTT.

The V call is TRBV6-5, the J call TRBJ1-2; tentative D call: TRBD1 (6 bases). The CDR3 runs to 14 residues. Germline CDR1 is MNHEY and CDR2 is SVGAGI. V gave up 6 bases and J gave up 3 bases, with 14 bases separating them. CDR3 in DNA: TGTGCCAGCAGCCAAAACAGGGTGGACTATGGCTACACCTTC. This sequence encodes CASSQNRVDYGYTF.

The chain uses TRBV5-6 and TRBJ1-2; D is unresolved. This CDR3 is 14 amino acids long. Between the trimmed V and J ends, which lost 3 bases and 2 bases, there was a span of 11 bases. Germline CDR1 is SGHDT and CDR2 is YYEEEE. CDR3 in amino acids: CASSSAPGNYGYTF. The CDR3 coding sequence is TGTGCCAGCAGCTCAGCCCCGGGGAACTATGGCTACACCTTC.

CDR3 nucleotides: TGTGCCAGCAGCTACAGGGGGTGGGCGGCTGAAGCTTTCTTT. Translated: CASSYRGWAAEAFF. V usage is TRBV27 and J usage is TRBJ1-1, with 8 bases lining up with TRBD1. J gave up 6 bases and V 6 bases, and 9 bases lay outside the gene matches. The CDR3 length is 14 residues. Germline V CDR1 and CDR2: MNHEY, SMNVEV (reference sequence).

V is TRBV27 and J is TRBJ2-7, with 12 bases identical to TRBD2. Germline CDR1 reads MNHEY; CDR2 reads SMNVEV (reference sequence). V lost 6 bases and J lost 3; bases outside the gene matches: 6. This CDR3 comprises 15 residues. CDR3 nucleotides: TGTGCCAGCAGCCGGACTAGCGGGATTGGCTACGAGCAGTACTTC. Translating gives CASSRTSGIGYEQYF.

Here the CDR3 DNA reads TGTGCCACCAGCACCCCAAGGCGTGGACAGGGGGCTGAAGCTTTCTTT. It codes for CATSTPRRGQGAEAFF. The chain employs TRBV15 and TRBJ1-1; 10 bases align to TRBD1. The V segment lost 4 bases and the J segment 6 bases; nucleotides outside the gene matches: 11. The CDR3 covers 16 residues. Per the germline V gene, CDR1 is LNHNV and CDR2 is YYDKDF (reference sequence).